This TCR beta chain emerged from a study of technical replicates of blood from a handful of donors (dated by TCRdb to about 2017). Deletion took 4 bases off V and 5 bases off J, with a span of 17 bases between the germline ends. As encoded in the germline V gene, CDR1 is MNHEY while CDR2 is SVGAGI. Inclusive of the bounding cysteine and phenylalanine, the CDR3 is 16 residues long. Left in the record is the CDR3 DNA by itself, 48 bases read in frame from the first base. This clone has just one count. Its antigen target is currently unknown. There are no base qualities to consult, and no much larger clone falls within one base. Library method: the immunoSEQ multiplex PCR assay. Sourced from immuneACCESS, this table was stored by TCRdb with only in-frame sequences that have V and J called. A share of the clones is absent; for the studies checked, an unresolved V gene accounts for under half, and the remainder has no known explanation. Across this sample there are 75,000 to 90,000 clones, with approximately 92% seen only once. Around 0.25% of the sample belongs to the ten largest clones.

This TCR came from a human donor in good health. Sequenced: T cells isolated from PBMCs. The chain employs TRBV6-5 and TRBJ2-2; TRBD1 is possibly the D segment (6 matching bases). The DNA is as follows: TGTGCCAGCAGTTGGCACGCTGAAAGGGGGACCGGGGAGCTGTTTTTT. It translates to CASSWHAERGTGELFF.